This T cell receptor beta chain came from a study of CD8 T cells in Susac syndrome. RNA in amounts of roughly 0.45 to 1 ug was reverse transcribed with random hexamers. TCRdb re-called the immunoSEQ multiplex PCR reads through MiXCR, storing one row per CDR3 protein. The data hold 100,000 or so distinct CDR3 sequences, with nearly 95% observed a single time. This CDR3 region has 15 residues. Trimming shortened V by 4 bases and J by 3 bases, and 15 bases separated the two germline ends. The germline V gene has CDR1 MNHEY and CDR2 SMNVEV (reference sequence). TEMRA cells were enriched by FACS, and CD4+ and CD8+ T cells were negatively isolated.

This sequence was found in a human donor in good health. The sample consisted of CD4+ T cells from PBMCs. The V call is TRBV27, the J call TRBJ1-1, with D possibly matching TRBD1 (6 bases). CDR3 nucleotides: TGTGCCAGCAGTTCGGGGGGACACGGAGACACTGAAGCTTTCTTT. Its protein product is CASSSGGHGDTEAFF.